This T cell receptor (beta chain) was documented in a study of resident and recirculating memory T cells in vitiligo. Study-level information: Each patient gave two lesional and two nonlesional epidermal shave biopsies, plus PBMCs. Study-wide results and caveats: Non-conserved TCRs across sites and patients suggested distinct clones per lesion. No unique dominant TCR clone was found in vitiligo lesions.

The data were produced by immunoSEQ multiplex PCR, yet TCRdb's version contains in-frame clones alone and is incomplete. Of fewer than 80,000 clones detected, 80% to 95% appear once; the ten largest clones hold 4% to 5.5%. The sample holds one count of this clone. Its matching antigen is unknown. Trimming shortened V by 2 bases and J by 10 bases, and 12 bases separated the two germline ends. Germline lookup yields CDR1 SNHLY and CDR2 FYNNEI. The CDR3 spans 14 residues. The receptor's source is a male donor with vitiligo. This chain connects TRBV2 to TRBJ1-6; tentative D call: TRBD1 (5 bases). The sequencing input was blood. CDR3: CASSEWGEGSPLHF. The CDR3 nucleotides read TGTGCCAGCAGTGAATGGGGGGAAGGATCACCCCTCCACTTT.